The present T cell receptor (beta chain) was sequenced within a study of OX40 agonist ivuxolimab in advanced cancers. The overall study: Intravenous ivuxolimab at 0.01 to 10 mg/kg was given to patients every 2 weeks. Findings and caveats of the study: CD8+ T cells were the subset that, on average, had more expanded clones than CD4+. The antigen specificity of the peripheral T cells (those that were expanded) was not determined. The study observed clonal expansion of CD4+ and CD8+ blood T cells by week 6 at 0.1 to 3.0 mg/kg.

The CDR3 totals 14 residues. Germline V gene sequence: CDR1 GTSNPN, CDR2 SVGIG (reference sequence). The ends were cut back, 0 bases at V and 0 bases at J, with 7 bases in the middle. Note on this clone: The antigen remains undetermined.

Sequenced by immunoSEQ multiplex PCR; TCRdb stores in-frame clones only, minus some. The table includes about 41,000 clones, around four fifths detected once. The receptor comes from an adult with an advanced solid tumor such as melanoma, head and neck, liver or kidney cancer. The input for sequencing was CD4+ or CD8+ T cells sorted from blood, taken in a trial of the OX40 agonist ivuxolimab. The chain joins TRBV30 to TRBJ2-3; D remains ambiguous. As DNA, the CDR3 is TGTGCCTGGAGTGTACGAAGTAGCACAGATACGCAGTATTTT. It specifies CAWSVRSSTDTQYF. The full variable domain, in which reference TRBV30 and TRBJ2-3 provide the parts outside the CDR3, is SQTIHQWPATLVQPVGSPLSLECTVEGTSNPNLYWYRQAAGRGLQLLFYSVGIGQISSEVPQNLSASRPQDRQFILSSKKLLLSDSGFYLCAWSVRSSTDTQYFGPGTRLTVL.